These T cell receptor beta chains were read from a single sample in a study of identical twins. TCRdb reprocessed the 5' RACE reads with MiXCR, giving one entry per CDR3 protein. The table lists around 370,000 distinct CDR3 sequences, roughly 9% of them singletons. The sample taken for sequencing was naive T cells sorted from blood. These receptor sequences come from a woman in her fifties or sixties in good health. Each CDR3 is given with its conserved first and last residue. A D gene is named only where the DNA matches it firmly. Rows may omit the clone size; those that give it use once, few, many or a size class.

TRBD1	TRBV5-1	TRBJ1-1	few	CASSLRTGEGAEAFF	TGCGCCAGCAGCCTAAGGACAGGGGAGGGGGCGGAAGCTTTCTTT
TRBD1	TRBV4-1	TRBJ1-2	few	CASSLPGQFGYGYTF	TGCGCCAGCAGCCTTCCGGGACAGTTCGGGTATGGCTACACCTTC
TRBD1	TRBV10-3	TRBJ2-7	.	CATMTGAPSYEQYF	TGTGCCACCATGACAGGGGCCCCCTCCTACGAGCAGTACTTC
TRBD2	TRBV27	TRBJ2-5	.	CASRRLAGLMTQYF	TGTGCCAGCAGACGACTAGCGGGTTTGATGACCCAGTACTTC
.	TRBV29-1	TRBJ2-1	few	CSDLGQYNEQFF	TGCAGCGACCTCGGACAGTACAATGAGCAGTTCTTC
.	TRBV28	TRBJ2-1	few	CATRGSRNYNEQFF	TGTGCCACCCGGGGGAGTAGGAACTACAATGAGCAGTTCTTC
TRBD1	TRBV6-2/TRBV6-3	TRBJ2-1	many	CASSNAGQGGVNEQFF	TGTGCCAGCAGCAACGCGGGACAGGGAGGAGTAAATGAGCAGTTCTTC
TRBD1	TRBV5-4	TRBJ2-1	.	CASSFRQGATINEQFF	TGTGCCAGCAGCTTTCGGCAGGGGGCGACAATCAATGAGCAGTTCTTC
TRBD1	TRBV6-5	TRBJ1-6	.	CASSNYRGRGGNSPLHF	TGTGCCAGCAGTAACTACAGGGGGCGAGGGGGGAATTCACCCCTCCACTTT
.	TRBV21-1	TRBJ2-5	few	CASSKGPRELQETQYF	TGTGCCAGCAGCAAAGGGCCTAGAGAATTGCAAGAGACCCAGTACTTC
TRBD1	TRBV20-1	TRBJ1-5	few	CSARISGGRYRPQHF	TGCAGTGCCAGGATCTCAGGGGGAAGGTATCGGCCCCAGCATTTT
TRBD2	TRBV20-1	TRBJ2-3	many	CSALPREGQYF	TGCAGTGCTCTCCCCAGGGAGGGGCAGTATTTT
.	TRBV3-1	TRBJ1-1	many	CASSTAGSMNTEAFF	TGTGCCAGCAGCACCGCAGGGTCCATGAACACTGAAGCTTTCTTT
.	TRBV30	TRBJ2-7	.	CAWTTGTIYEQYF	TGTGCCTGGACTACAGGAACGATTTACGAGCAGTACTTC
.	TRBV20-1	TRBJ2-7	few	CSARDQTTVYEQYF	TGCAGTGCTAGAGATCAGACGACAGTTTACGAGCAGTACTTC
.	TRBV5-1	TRBJ1-6	few	CASSPGLNNSPLHF	TGCGCCAGCAGCCCGGGACTGAATAATTCACCCCTCCACTTT
TRBD2	TRBV29-1	TRBJ2-2	.	CSVRASGRFTGELFF	TGCAGCGTTAGGGCTAGCGGGAGATTCACCGGGGAGCTGTTTTTT
TRBD1	TRBV5-1	TRBJ2-1	few	CASSLARTGGLYEQFF	TGCGCCAGCAGCTTGGCGCGGACAGGGGGCCTCTATGAGCAGTTCTTC
.	TRBV5-1	TRBJ2-3	many	CASSLDQPTDTQYF	TGCGCCAGCAGCTTGGACCAACCCACAGATACGCAGTATTTT
.	TRBV5-1	TRBJ2-1	many	CASSPMEGSYNEQFF	TGCGCCAGCAGCCCCATGGAGGGATCATACAATGAGCAGTTCTTC
.	TRBV27	TRBJ1-6	many	CASSWDRGNSPLHF	TGTGCCAGCAGCTGGGACCGAGGAAATTCACCCCTCCACTTT
.	TRBV4-1	TRBJ2-5	many	CASRGNTEETQYF	TGCGCCAGCCGCGGGAATACCGAAGAGACCCAGTACTTC
TRBD2	TRBV3-1	TRBJ2-7	.	CASSPGLAGAVQYF	TGTGCCAGCAGCCCGGGACTAGCGGGAGCAGTGCAGTACTTC
.	TRBV18	TRBJ2-3	many	CASSPASGVSTDTQYF	TGTGCCAGCTCACCGGCGAGCGGAGTTAGCACAGATACGCAGTATTTT
TRBD1	TRBV5-1	TRBJ1-6	few	CASSPGGTDGRPLHF	TGCGCCAGCAGCCCCGGTGGGACAGACGGGCGTCCCCTCCACTTT
.	TRBV3-1	TRBJ2-7	few	CASSRSKGFEQYF	TGTGCCAGCAGCCGAAGTAAGGGGTTCGAGCAGTACTTC
.	TRBV7-6	TRBJ2-5	.	CASSLSGPGETQYF	TGTGCCAGCAGCCTCTCCGGGCCCGGGGAGACCCAGTACTTC
TRBD1	TRBV12-3/TRBV12-4	TRBJ1-5	few	CASSPRTGSNQPQHF	TGTGCCAGCAGTCCACGGACAGGTAGCAATCAGCCCCAGCATTTT
TRBD1	TRBV5-1	TRBJ2-1	few	CASSPLGDRGIDEQFF	TGCGCCAGCAGCCCCTTGGGGGACAGGGGGATCGATGAGCAGTTCTTC
.	TRBV6-5	TRBJ1-1	many	CASSWTGQKNTEAFF	TGTGCCAGCAGTTGGACGGGCCAGAAGAACACTGAAGCTTTCTTT
TRBD2	TRBV6-5	TRBJ2-1	many	CASSAQTIRGTSGKISNNEQFF	TGTGCCAGCAGTGCCCAAACAATTCGGGGGACTAGCGGGAAGATATCTAACAATGAGCAGTTCTTC
.	TRBV15	TRBJ2-5	.	CATSSLFSGKETQYF	TGTGCCACCAGCAGTCTCTTCTCGGGCAAAGAGACCCAGTACTTC
TRBD2	TRBV6-6	TRBJ2-1	.	CASSYLPGGAEQFF	TGTGCCAGCAGTTACCTGCCGGGAGGAGCTGAGCAGTTCTTC
TRBD2	TRBV5-1	TRBJ2-1	many	CASSPAGIHEQFF	TGCGCCAGCAGCCCAGCGGGAATCCATGAGCAGTTCTTC
.	TRBV12-3/TRBV12-4	TRBJ2-5	few	CASSFTWDQETQYF	TGTGCCAGCAGTTTCACGTGGGACCAAGAGACCCAGTACTTC